The count of the clone carrying this TCR beta chain is one. Its antigen is still unknown. Healthy HIV-negative adults without recent acute infections or vaccinations served as donors. The CDR3 contains 12 residues. Germline CDR1 and CDR2: MNHNS and SASEGT. V shed 6 bases and J shed 5 bases, with 8 bases lying between them. These data come from a study of shared clonotypes between healthy human individuals. Study-level points and caveats: Only blood was sampled; tissue repertoires likely differ.

Genomic DNA belonging to each subset was distributed in equal measure over several immunoSEQ plates. Only in-frame clones appear in the TCRdb table, and some are missing; sequencing was by immunoSEQ multiplex PCR. The sample has 600,000 to 750,000 clones, around 72% seen once. Sequenced: memory CD4+ T cells sorted from blood. The subset here: CD45RA-negative fraction. This chain uses TRBV6-1 with TRBJ1-5; D unresolved. This receptor was identified in a woman younger than 45 in good health. CDR3 sequence reads: CASSVSHQPQHF. The CDR3, as DNA: TGTGCCAGCAGCGTGTCCCATCAGCCCCAGCATTTT.